Listed here are 8 T cell receptor beta chains from one sample, sequenced in a study of technical replicates of blood from a handful of donors. Here immunoSEQ multiplex PCR was the method, and the copy in TCRdb shows in-frame clones only, minus some. The sample consists of tens of thousands of clones, more than 75% of them appearing once. The sequencing sample was made of PBMCs. These receptors were obtained from a human donor in good health. Some clones in this sample may be carry-over from other donors' samples.

This chain joins TRBV10-3 and TRBJ1-6; maybe TRBD1 (6 bases). There are 15 residues in the CDR3. The V gene lost 0 bases and the J gene lost 7 bases, with 10 bases spanning the gap. Germline V gene sequence: CDR1 ENHRY, CDR2 SYGVKD. In nucleotides, the CDR3 is TGTGCCATCAGTGAGTCTCCAGGGGAGAATTCACCCCTCCACTTT. It is translated as CAISESPGENSPLHF.

The chain joins TRBV19 to TRBJ2-6; 9 bases fit TRBD1. V shed 0 bases and J 1 base; nucleotides not matched to a gene: 7. This CDR3 contains 19 residues. Germline V gene lookup returns CDR1 LNHDA and CDR2 SQIVND (reference sequence). In DNA, the CDR3 is TGTGCCAGTAGTATAGATACAGGGGGCGCGGGATCTGGGGCCAACGTCCTGACTTTC. Translating it yields CASSIDTGGAGSGANVLTF.

This clone was counted a few times. The J gene is TRBJ1-1, the V gene TRBV6-5; the D is unclear. V was shortened by 2 bases and J by 9 bases, with 16 bases between the two germline ends. The CDR3 contains 14 residues. Germline-derived CDR1 and CDR2 are MNHEY and SVGAGI. The CDR3 spells CASSYRDGSMKAFF. CDR3 nucleotide sequence: TGTGCCAGCAGTTACCGCGACGGGTCCATGAAAGCTTTCTTT.

V gene TRBV15 combines with J gene TRBJ2-5; the match to TRBD2 covers 10 bases. After removal of 4 bases from V and 5 bases from J, the junction contained 7 bases not matched to a gene. In germline, CDR1 is LNHNV, CDR2 YYDKDF (reference sequence). CDR3 length equals 15 residues. The CDR3 sequence: CATSTGLAAEETQYF. In DNA, the CDR3 is TGTGCCACCAGCACCGGACTAGCGGCGGAGGAGACCCAGTACTTC.

The chain joins TRBV6-1 to TRBJ1-3; D not certain. The V gene's germline CDR1 is MNHNS and CDR2 SASEGT. The V and J ends lost 0 bases and 4 bases respectively, with 16 bases between them. The CDR3 loop spans 17 amino acids. The CDR3 region is CASSEAVGKAGGNTIYF. Written as DNA, the CDR3 is TGTGCCAGCAGTGAAGCTGTGGGGAAGGCGGGAGGAAACACCATATATTTT.

This chain joins TRBV5-6 and TRBJ2-5; D perhaps matches TRBD1 (6 bases). Germline V lookup: CDR1 SGHDT, CDR2 YYEEEE. The CDR3 has 14 residues. With 5 bases removed from V and 3 bases from J, the gap between germline ends came to 14 bases. CDR3 bases: TGTGCCAGCAGGCATATAAACAGGGAAGAGACCCAGTACTTC. It encodes CASRHINREETQYF. The full variable domain, in which reference TRBV5-6 and TRBJ2-5 provide the parts outside the CDR3, is DAGVTQSPTHLIKTRGQQVTLRCSPKSGHDTVSWYQQALGQGPQFIFQYYEEEERQRGNFPDRFSGHQFPNYSSELNVNALLLGDSALYLCASRHINREETQYFGPGTRLLVL.

The chain uses TRBV7-6 and TRBJ1-4, with TRBD1 matching over 8 bases. The trim removed 2 bases at V and 3 bases at J, leaving 11 bases unmatched. This CDR3 has 18 amino acids. Germline loops: CDR1 SGHVS, CDR2 FNYEAQ. CDR3 sequence (DNA): TGTGCCAGCAGCTTATCCGACAGGGGCTTTGTGTCTAATGAAAAACTGTTTTTT. Encoded protein: CASSLSDRGFVSNEKLFF.

The V and J genes are TRBV6-1 and TRBJ1-5; D might be TRBD1 (6 bases). The CDR3 runs to 15 residues. CDR1 is MNHNS, CDR2 SASEGT, per germline. V dropped 3 bases and J dropped 4 bases, with 13 bases sitting between them. CDR3 DNA: TGTGCCAGCAGTGACAGGGGATTAAGAAATCAGCCCCAGCATTTT. It is translated as CASSDRGLRNQPQHF.